The 21 T cell receptor beta chains in this list originate from one sample, sequenced in a study of blood T cell repertoires in COVID-19. The repertoire was sequenced with immunoSEQ multiplex PCR; TCRdb's copy has only in-frame clones and lacks some. In the table there are a few hundred thousand clones, about nine tenths of which are singletons. The material sequenced was peripheral blood. The receptors derive from a woman between 35 and 50 years old who had recovered from COVID-19.

This clone was seen just once. The gene calls are TRBV6-5 and TRBJ2-7, with D hard to call. The V gene's germline CDR1 is MNHEY and CDR2 SVGAGI. This CDR3 spans 13 amino acids. Trimming cost V 4 bases and J 5 bases, with 12 bases left between them. As DNA, the CDR3 is TGTGCCAGCAGTTCCCCGAGAGCCGACGAGCAGTACTTC. The encoded protein is CASSSPRADEQYF.

This rearrangement joins TRBV5-1 to TRBJ2-3, with TRBD2 matching over 9 bases. This CDR3 is 14 amino acids long. Trimming cost V 5 bases and J 3 bases; bases outside gene matches: 4. Germline V lookup: CDR1 SGHRS, CDR2 YFSETQ. The CDR3 coding sequence is TGCGCCAGCAGAGAGACTAGCGGTACAGATACGCAGTATTTT. Residues: CASRETSGTDTQYF. The entire variable domain, with the rest obtained from reference TRBV5-1 and TRBJ2-3, is as follows: KAGVTQTPRYLIKTRGQQVTLSCSPISGHRSVSWYQQTPGQGLQFLFEYFSETQRNKGNFPGRFSGRQFSNSRSEMNVSTLELGDSALYLCASRETSGTDTQYFGPGTRLTVL.

This clone was counted only a few times. The rearrangement joins TRBV5-4 to TRBJ1-2; weak D call: TRBD1 (6 bases). V lost 0 bases and J 2 bases, leaving 8 bases between the germline ends. Germline V gives CDR1 SGHNT, CDR2 YYREEE (reference sequence). This CDR3 has 14 residues. The CDR3 nucleotides read TGTGCCAGCAGCTTGGCAGGGGCGAACTATGGCTACACCTTC. Amino acids: CASSLAGANYGYTF.

The CDR3, as DNA: TGTGCCAGCAGCTTGAAACTAGCGGGAGGGGCCTACAATGAGCAGTTCTTC. This translates into CASSLKLAGGAYNEQFF. The rearrangement joins TRBV5-4 to TRBJ2-1; 13 nucleotides align to TRBD2. From germline, CDR1 is SGHNT and CDR2 YYREEE (reference sequence). The junction had 3 bases not matched to a gene; V was cut back by 1 base and J by 2 bases. The CDR3 sequence is 17 residues long. Looking up the rest from reference TRBV5-4 and TRBJ2-1 gives the full variable domain: ETGVTQSPTHLIKTRGQQVTLRCSSQSGHNTVSWYQQALGQGPQFIFQYYREEENGRGNFPPRFSGLQFPNYSSELNVNALELDDSALYLCASSLKLAGGAYNEQFFGPGTRLTVL.

V usage is TRBV9 and J usage is TRBJ2-7, with 8 bases that match TRBD1. Trimming removed 4 bases from V and 2 bases from J; junction bases left unmatched: 5. Germline V lookup: CDR1 SGDLS, CDR2 YYNGEE. This CDR3 has 14 amino acids. Written as DNA, the CDR3 is TGTGCCAGCAGCTCAGACAGGGGCCCCTACGAGCAGTACTTC. Its translation: CASSSDRGPYEQYF.

The chain employs TRBV28 and TRBJ2-1; 9 positions agree with TRBD1. In germline, CDR1 is MDHEN, CDR2 SYDVKM. This CDR3 contains 15 residues. The V segment lost 6 bases and the J segment 7 bases; nucleotides outside the gene matches: 10. CDR3 bases: TGTGCCAGCAGAAAGACCGGGACAGGGATGAATGAGCAGTTCTTC. This sequence encodes CASRKTGTGMNEQFF.

The rearrangement uses TRBV7-2 and TRBJ1-5; unclear D gene. Trimming removed 4 bases at V and 7 bases at J, with 14 bases between. The CDR3 runs to 14 residues. Germline V gives CDR1 SGHTA, CDR2 FQGNSA. CDR3: CASSSQVPNQPQHF. In DNA form, the CDR3 reads TGTGCCAGCAGCTCTCAGGTTCCCAACCAGCCCCAGCATTTT.

This clone was detected only once. This chain links TRBV7-9 with TRBJ1-1, with D hard to call. V was cut by 4 bases and J by 11 bases, with 14 bases left in between. The CDR3 length is 12 residues. Germline CDR1 and CDR2: SEHNR and FQNEAQ (reference sequence). CDR3: CASSYDLPAAFF. In DNA form, the CDR3 reads TGTGCCAGCAGCTACGATCTTCCAGCGGCTTTCTTT.

This chain joins TRBV10-1 and TRBJ1-4; D is possibly TRBD1 (5 bases). The germline V and J ends were trimmed by 11 bases and 10 bases, with 20 bases remaining between them. Germline assignment: CDR1 WNHNN and CDR2 SYGVQD (reference sequence). The CDR3 has 13 amino acids. The CDR3 is CAPRDLSRGKLFF. For the CDR3, the DNA is TGCGCCCCCAGGGACCTATCGCGGGGAAAACTGTTTTTT.

The V call is TRBV2, the J call TRBJ2-2; 9 bases are a match to TRBD2. CDR1 and CDR2 (germline): SNHLY, FYNNEI. This CDR3 has 17 residues. Trimming removed 7 bases from V and 1 base from J; junction bases left unmatched: 10. CDR3 sequence (DNA): TGTGCCAGCACCGGCGGGAGGGCCGTTGGGAACACCGGGGAGCTGTTTTTT. This encodes CASTGGRAVGNTGELFF.

This chain joins TRBV27 and TRBJ2-7, with 8 bases fitting TRBD2. The CDR3 has 13 amino acids. The germline gives CDR1 MNHEY, CDR2 SMNVEV (reference sequence). V trimming: 4 bases; J trimming: 3 bases; junction bases outside the gene matches: 2. The CDR3 DNA sequence: TGTGCCAGCAGTTATCTAGCGGGCTACGAGCAGTACTTC. Its protein product is CASSYLAGYEQYF.

J is TRBJ2-2 and V is TRBV10-3; 11 bases are a match to TRBD2. Per germline, CDR1 ENHRY and CDR2 SYGVKD. V was pared by 1 base and J by 0 bases, with 13 bases of the junction left unmatched. There are 21 residues in the CDR3. This CDR3 reads CAISEFRIGSGRESNTGELFF. The DNA for the CDR3 is TGTGCCATCAGTGAGTTCCGTATCGGTAGCGGGAGGGAATCGAACACCGGGGAGCTGTTTTTT.

The chain employs TRBV10-3 and TRBJ2-7; TRBD1 aligns across 11 bases. Germline CDR1 reads ENHRY; CDR2 reads SYGVKD. V was pared by 6 bases and J by 0 bases, with 7 bases of the junction left unmatched. The CDR3 covers 16 residues. The CDR3 spells CAISDTDRGLSYEQYF. The DNA of the CDR3 is TGTGCCATCAGCGATACGGACAGGGGGCTCTCCTACGAGCAGTACTTC.

V is TRBV7-8 and J is TRBJ2-1, with D perhaps matching TRBD1 (6 bases). Germline V lookup: CDR1 SGHVS, CDR2 FQNEAQ. This CDR3 spans 13 amino acids. Deletions cut 4 bases from V and 10 bases from J, with 14 bases between. This CDR3 is CASSSTGFDEQFF. The CDR3 region has the DNA TGTGCCAGCAGCTCGACAGGTTTCGACGAGCAGTTCTTC.

The chain combines TRBV24-1 with TRBJ1-5; 10 nucleotides align to TRBD1. V was clipped by 7 bases and J by 4 bases; unmatched bases: 0. The CDR3 loop spans 13 amino acids. In germline, CDR1 is KGHDR, CDR2 SFDVKD. CDR3 in DNA: TGTGCCACCAGGGGACAGGGGAATCAGCCCCAGCATTTT. Translated, it gives CATRGQGNQPQHF.

The chain links TRBV9 to TRBJ2-1, with 8 bases lining up with TRBD1. This CDR3 has 13 residues. The germline V gene has CDR1 SGDLS and CDR2 YYNGEE. The trim removed 3 bases at V and 10 bases at J, leaving 6 bases unmatched. The chain's CDR3 is CASSAQGAREQFF. The CDR3 DNA reads as TGTGCCAGCAGCGCCCAGGGGGCAAGAGAGCAGTTCTTC.

The V gene is TRBV19, the J gene TRBJ2-5; 7 bases agree with TRBD1. The junction had 9 bases not matched to a gene; V was cut back by 6 bases and J by 5 bases. CDR1 is LNHDA, CDR2 SQIVND, per germline (reference sequence). The CDR3 loop spans 14 amino acids. The CDR3: CASSDLQGTETQYF. Written as DNA, the CDR3 is TGTGCCAGTAGCGACCTACAGGGGACGGAGACCCAGTACTTC.

The genes are TRBV7-3 and TRBJ2-1, with TRBD2 identical over 8 bases. The germline V gene encodes CDR1 SGHTA and CDR2 FQGTGA. V trimming: 5 bases; J trimming: 4 bases; junction bases outside the gene matches: 7. The CDR3 length is 15 residues. The CDR3 DNA is TGTGCCAGCAGCCCTAGCGGGCTAACATACAATGAGCAGTTCTTC. It translates to CASSPSGLTYNEQFF.

The chain couples TRBV18 to TRBJ2-4; TRBD2 matches 14 bases. In germline, CDR1 is KGHSH, CDR2 LQKENI. The CDR3 loop spans 18 amino acids. V was pared by 4 bases and J by 5 bases, with 10 bases of the junction left unmatched. The CDR3 loop is CASSLLSGTSGSQNIQYF. Here the CDR3 DNA reads TGTGCCAGCTCACTCTTGTCCGGGACTAGCGGGAGCCAAAACATTCAGTACTTC. Full variable domain (missing parts from reference TRBV18 and TRBJ2-4): NAGVMQNPRHLVRRRGQEARLRCSPMKGHSHVYWYRQLPEEGLKFMVYLQKENIIDESGMPKERFSAEFPKEGPSILRIQQVVRGDSAAYFCASSLLSGTSGSQNIQYFGAGTRLSVL.

This sequence joins TRBV18 and TRBJ2-3; 7 nucleotides align to TRBD2. This CDR3 contains 15 residues. With V trimmed by 6 bases and J by 3 bases, 9 bases remained unmatched. Germline V CDR1 and CDR2: KGHSH, LQKENI. The DNA for the CDR3 is TGTGCCAGCTCCCCAAGCGGGATTGGGACAGATACGCAGTATTTT. This sequence encodes CASSPSGIGTDTQYF.

This sequence joins TRBV13 and TRBJ2-1, with D hard to call. The ends were cut back, 3 bases at V and 4 bases at J, with 7 bases in the middle. The germline gives CDR1 PRHDT, CDR2 FYEKMQ (reference sequence). The CDR3 sequence is 13 residues long. Here the CDR3 DNA reads TGTGCCAGCAGCTTTGGGCCGTACAATGAGCAGTTCTTC. This gives the protein CASSFGPYNEQFF.